The clone carrying this TCR beta chain appeared once. This entry comes from a study of blood T cell repertoires in COVID-19. Study at large: COVID-19 samples collected from the United States, Italy and Spain covered acute and convalescent phases. T cells, B-cell-depleted T cells, or PBMCs supplied cDNA or gDNA.

Authors' processing steps: Scientists estimated how many nucleated cells there were by amplifying reference gene primers. Repertoires were generated with immunoSEQ multiplex PCR, while TCRdb's copy carries only in-frame clones and drops some. The V and J calls and the clone size are those of that table, but D and trimming were determined from the DNA. The table shows approximately 180,000 clones, with more than 70% occurring only once. This CDR3 spans 17 amino acids. Germline V CDR1 and CDR2: LGHNA, YNFKEQ. V was cut by 4 bases and J by 6 bases, with 21 bases left in between. Sequencing was done on a sample of peripheral blood. This TCR came from a person aged 70 to 80 with COVID-19, enrolled during active disease. V is TRBV4-2 and J is TRBJ2-2; TRBD1 might be the D (5 bases). Written as DNA, the CDR3 is TGTGCCAGCAGCCCCCAAGTATCAGGGTTCTTGTCCGGGGAGCTGTTTTTT. Amino acid sequence: CASSPQVSGFLSGELFF.